One and the same sample provided the 28 T cell receptor beta chains below, sequenced in a study of neoadjuvant anti-PD-1 for oral cavity cancer. Sequencing was performed with immunoSEQ multiplex PCR; in TCRdb, only in-frame clones are kept and a portion is missing. The repertoire holds about 14,000 clones, with 66% as singletons. Sequencing used PBMCs, obtained before nivolumab (anti-PD-1) treatment. These receptors were collected from a person aged 35-79 years with oral cavity squamous cell carcinoma.

This chain joins TRBV5-1 and TRBJ2-1, with TRBD1 matching 8 bases. Germline trimming cut 1 base from V and 9 bases from J; bases unmatched to any gene: 6. Germline V CDR1 and CDR2: SGHRS, YFSETQ. The CDR3 runs 14 residues. CDR3 loop: CASSLWQGAAEQFF. DNA of the CDR3: TGCGCCAGCAGCTTGTGGCAGGGGGCAGCTGAGCAGTTCTTC.

This chain links TRBV2 with TRBJ2-7; D ambiguous. V lost 1 base and J lost 0, with 13 bases in between. The CDR3 totals 16 residues. Germline V gene sequence: CDR1 SNHLY, CDR2 FYNNEI. The CDR3 reads CASSEGYGLSSYEQYF. CDR3 bases: TGTGCCAGCAGTGAAGGTTACGGGCTCAGCTCCTACGAGCAGTACTTC.

DNA for the CDR3: TGTGCCAGCAAAGGGAGCGAAAACACCATATATTTT. This encodes CASKGSENTIYF. The genes are TRBV6-6 and TRBJ1-3, with D unclear. Trimming cost V 7 bases and J 6 bases, with 10 bases left between them. Germline V lookup: CDR1 MNHNY, CDR2 SVGAGI (reference sequence). CDR3 length equals 12 residues.

Notes on this clone: The limits of the CDR3 on the DNA are not certain, so only TCRdb's listed CDR3 is given. The J gene is TRBJ1-2, the V gene TRBV21-1; whether TRBD1, the table's D call, matches the DNA was not checked. TRBV21-1 is given as a pseudogene. The length of the CDR3 is 18 amino acids, counting both ends. The CDR3 is CASSKVVGRGSMSYGYTF.

CDR3 protein: CASSLEAAGAYEQYF. The DNA for the CDR3 is TGTGCCAGCAGCTTGGAGGCGGCAGGGGCCTACGAGCAGTACTTC. The V call is TRBV5-5, the J call TRBJ2-7; D possibly corresponds to TRBD1 (6 bases). V lost 0 bases and J 2 bases, leaving 12 bases between the germline ends. Germline V gives CDR1 SGHKS, CDR2 YYEKEE (reference sequence). The CDR3 consists of 15 residues.

The chain uses TRBV7-9 and TRBJ1-2; D remains ambiguous. The CDR3 spans 14 residues. Germline V CDR1 and CDR2: SEHNR, FQNEAQ (reference sequence). Trimming shortened V by 3 bases and J by 5 bases, and 13 bases separated the two germline ends. CDR3 coding DNA: TGTGCCAGCAGCTTCGGCCGCGGGGAATATGGCTACACCTTC. It encodes CASSFGRGEYGYTF. The full variable domain, with the rest looked up from reference TRBV7-9 and TRBJ1-2, is DTGVSQNPRHKITKRGQNVTFRCDPISEHNRLYWYRQTLGQGPEFLTYFQNEAQLEKSRLLSDRFSAERPKGSFSTLEIQRTEQGDSAMYLCASSFGRGEYGYTFGSGTRLTVV.

The chain uses TRBV11-2 and TRBJ2-2; tentatively, D is TRBD2 (5 bases). V was pared by 2 bases and J by 7 bases, with 5 bases between. Germline values: CDR1 SGHAT, CDR2 FQNNGV. CDR3 length: 12 residues. Here the CDR3 reads CASSLTSGELFF. Here the CDR3 DNA reads TGTGCCAGCAGCTTAACTAGCGGGGAGCTGTTTTTT.

This clone was observed a few times. The rearrangement joins TRBV5-1 to TRBJ2-3; D could derive from TRBD1 or TRBD2 (5 bases each). Germline CDR1 and CDR2: SGHRS and YFSETQ. CDR3 size: 14 residues. V lost 0 bases and J lost 5, with 10 bases in between. CDR3 sequence reads: CASSLDGAGDTQYF. CDR3 DNA: TGCGCCAGCAGCTTGGATGGGGCGGGAGATACGCAGTATTTT. Full variable domain (outside the CDR3, taken from reference TRBV5-1 and TRBJ2-3): KAGVTQTPRYLIKTRGQQVTLSCSPISGHRSVSWYQQTPGQGLQFLFEYFSETQRNKGNFPGRFSGRQFSNSRSEMNVSTLELGDSALYLCASSLDGAGDTQYFGPGTRLTVL.

The rearrangement links TRBV19 to TRBJ2-3; the D gene is possibly TRBD2 (5 bases). The ends were cut back, 6 bases at V and 2 bases at J, with 12 bases in the middle. The CDR3 is made up of 14 amino acids. In germline, CDR1 is LNHDA, CDR2 SQIVND (reference sequence). CDR3 coding DNA: TGTGCCAGTAGCAAAGCGGAGATCACAGATACGCAGTATTTT. Protein: CASSKAEITDTQYF.

The chain has TRBV7-8 and TRBJ2-3, with 7 bases fitting TRBD2. The ends lost 6 bases at V and 4 bases at J; junction bases unmatched: 13. The CDR3 runs 16 residues. Germline-derived CDR1 and CDR2 are SGHVS and FQNEAQ. The CDR3 region is CASSRRGLQLSDTQYF. CDR3 nucleotide sequence: TGTGCCAGCAGTCGGAGGGGACTACAACTCTCAGATACGCAGTATTTT.

The chain couples TRBV7-8 to TRBJ1-2; a weak D match, TRBD1 (5 bases). This CDR3 has 15 residues. Per the germline V gene, CDR1 is SGHVS and CDR2 is FQNEAQ. V lost 4 bases and J lost 3, with 15 bases in between. CDR3 amino acids: CASSSDREVDYGYTF. The CDR3 DNA reads TGTGCCAGCAGCTCCGACAGAGAGGTAGACTATGGCTACACCTTC.

The chain is built from TRBV2 and TRBJ1-2, with TRBD1 matching 7 bases. The CDR3 is 15 residues long. J gave up 3 bases and V 2 bases, and 6 bases lay outside the gene matches. Looked up from germline, CDR1 is SNHLY and CDR2 is FYNNEI. The CDR3 protein is CASSETDRPYYGYTF. DNA of the CDR3: TGTGCCAGCAGTGAAACGGACAGGCCTTACTATGGCTACACCTTC.

This clone has only one observation. The chain is built from TRBV11-2 and TRBJ2-5; D may correspond to TRBD1 or TRBD2 (6 bases each). Trimming cost V 2 bases and J 0 bases, with 13 bases left between them. The CDR3 consists of 16 residues. CDR1 and CDR2 (germline): SGHAT, FQNNGV. The CDR3 region is CASSLSGGPYQETQYF. The CDR3 coding sequence is TGTGCCAGCAGCTTAAGTGGGGGGCCCTACCAAGAGACCCAGTACTTC.

The gene calls are TRBV11-2 and TRBJ2-7; D might be TRBD2 (7 bases). The CDR3 is made up of 14 amino acids. The V end lost 4 bases, the J end lost 3 bases, and 13 bases lay between the germline ends. CDR1 SGHAT and CDR2 FQNNGV come from the germline V gene. CDR3: CASSSRGAVYEQYF. The CDR3 coding sequence is TGTGCCAGCAGCTCCCGGGGGGCGGTCTACGAGCAGTACTTC.

This chain connects TRBV5-1 to TRBJ2-7; TRBD2 is a possible D gene (7 bases). The V end lost 4 bases, the J end lost 1 base, and 18 bases lay between the germline ends. This CDR3 has 16 residues. Germline V lookup: CDR1 SGHRS, CDR2 YFSETQ. In nucleotides, the CDR3 is TGCGCCAGCAGCCCGGGGGGTAGGACAGCGTCCTACGAGCAGTACTTC. Translation: CASSPGGRTASYEQYF.

The chain recombines TRBV13 with TRBJ1-4; weak D call: TRBD1 (5 bases). The CDR3 runs to 15 residues. From germline, CDR1 is PRHDT and CDR2 FYEKMQ (reference sequence). Trimming left V 5 bases short and J 2 bases short, with 12 bases between. CDR3 bases: TGTGCCAGCAGCCCAGGAGGGGTCACTAATGAAAAACTGTTTTTT. It is translated as CASSPGGVTNEKLFF.

The chain couples TRBV5-1 to TRBJ2-3; TRBD2 aligns across 7 bases. With V trimmed by 5 bases and J by 2 bases, 5 bases remained unmatched. The CDR3 runs 14 residues. Germline CDR1 is SGHRS and CDR2 is YFSETQ. The DNA for the CDR3 is TGCGCCAGCAGTAGGGGAGGGTCCACAGATACGCAGTATTTT. It translates to CASSRGGSTDTQYF.

The rearrangement links TRBV5-1 to TRBJ1-2; no clear D gene. The CDR3 totals 16 residues. Germline CDR1 SGHRS, CDR2 YFSETQ. The V gene lost 4 bases and the J gene lost 8 bases, with 24 bases spanning the gap. This CDR3 is CASSPSIDAYTEGYTF. CDR3 nucleotide sequence: TGCGCCAGCAGCCCGTCGATAGACGCTTACACCGAGGGCTACACCTTC.

V is TRBV4-2 and J is TRBJ2-3; D is perhaps TRBD2 (5 bases). The ends were cut back, 0 bases at V and 1 base at J, with 11 bases in the middle. Germline CDR1 LGHNA, CDR2 YNFKEQ. This CDR3 has 16 amino acids. The CDR3 region has the DNA TGTGCCAGCAGCCAAGAGGGCGAAGCGGGCACAGATACGCAGTATTTT. It encodes CASSQEGEAGTDTQYF.

This clone was observed a few times. The chain recombines TRBV28 with TRBJ2-3, with D possibly matching TRBD1 (5 bases). The CDR3 has 16 residues. Per germline, CDR1 MDHEN and CDR2 SYDVKM. V lost 0 bases and J 0 bases, leaving 10 bases between the germline ends. The chain's CDR3 is CASSLWQGASTDTQYF. CDR3 bases: TGTGCCAGCAGTTTATGGCAAGGGGCGAGCACAGATACGCAGTATTTT.

Sample share makes this clone large. V gene TRBV13 combines with J gene TRBJ1-6; TRBD1 might be the D (5 bases). Deletions cut 4 bases from V and 0 bases from J, with 13 bases between. The germline gives CDR1 PRHDT, CDR2 FYEKMQ (reference sequence). This CDR3 is built from 17 residues. The CDR3 spells CASSSLRGSSYNSPLHF. In nucleotides, the CDR3 is TGTGCCAGCAGCTCACTACGGGGGAGCTCCTATAATTCACCCCTCCACTTT.

The table lists this clone with a few counts. The chain combines TRBV2 with TRBJ2-5, with 8 bases identical to TRBD2. The CDR3 length is 12 residues. V shed 6 bases, J shed 3 bases, and the junction held 0 bases outside the gene matches. Germline loops: CDR1 SNHLY, CDR2 FYNNEI. As DNA, the CDR3 is TGTGCCAGCAGGGGACTAGAAGAGACCCAGTACTTC. Protein sequence: CASRGLEETQYF.

The rearrangement uses TRBV7-9 and TRBJ2-1; the D gene is possibly TRBD2 (6 bases). This CDR3 has 13 amino acids. Germline-derived CDR1 and CDR2 are SEHNR and FQNEAQ (reference sequence). The CDR3 DNA follows: TGTGCAAAGGAGGGAAAGAGTTACAATGAGCAGTTCTTC. This translates into CAKEGKSYNEQFF.

This clone showed up just a few times. The gene calls are TRBV5-1 and TRBJ1-1, with D perhaps TRBD1 (5 bases). Germline V gene lookup returns CDR1 SGHRS and CDR2 YFSETQ. The CDR3 is 15 amino acids. V was trimmed by 0 bases and J by 5 bases, leaving 14 bases between them. CDR3 residues: CASSLGGTQGTEAFF. As DNA, the CDR3 is TGCGCCAGCAGCTTGGGCGGGACCCAGGGAACTGAAGCTTTCTTT.

The V gene is TRBV5-1, the J gene TRBJ2-7, with TRBD2 matching 9 bases. V was pared by 3 bases and J by 2 bases, with 6 bases of the junction left unmatched. The CDR3 totals 15 residues. Germline V gene lookup returns CDR1 SGHRS and CDR2 YFSETQ. The CDR3 here is CASSYQREEPYEQYF. In nucleotides, the CDR3 is TGCGCCAGCAGCTATCAGCGGGAGGAGCCCTACGAGCAGTACTTC. Full variable domain (missing parts from reference TRBV5-1 and TRBJ2-7): KAGVTQTPRYLIKTRGQQVTLSCSPISGHRSVSWYQQTPGQGLQFLFEYFSETQRNKGNFPGRFSGRQFSNSRSEMNVSTLELGDSALYLCASSYQREEPYEQYFGPGTRLTVT.

This clone was observed once. V and J are TRBV7-3 and TRBJ1-6; a weak D match, TRBD1 (5 bases). The germline V and J ends were trimmed by 3 bases and 0 bases, with 18 bases remaining between them. The CDR3 has 19 amino acids. Germline V gene data show CDR1 as SGHTA and CDR2 as FQGTGA. CDR3: CASSLGPRTMSSYNSPLHF. DNA of the CDR3: TGTGCCAGCAGCTTGGGGCCCCGTACGATGAGCTCCTATAATTCACCCCTCCACTTT.

The chain employs TRBV7-2 and TRBJ1-2, with a weak D call TRBD1 (6 bases). This CDR3 spans 16 amino acids. Germline V gene lookup returns CDR1 SGHTA and CDR2 FQGNSA. V was shortened by 5 bases and J by 2 bases, with 18 bases between the two germline ends. The CDR3 region has the DNA TGTGCCAGCAGCCCCCGGCTGGGAAGGGGGAACTATGGCTACACCTTC. It translates to CASSPRLGRGNYGYTF. The entire variable domain, with the rest obtained from reference TRBV7-2 and TRBJ1-2, is as follows: GAGVSQSPSNKVTEKGKDVELRCDPISGHTALYWYRQSLGQGLEFLIYFQGNSAPDKSGLPSDRFSAERTGGSVSTLTIQRTQQEDSAVYLCASSPRLGRGNYGYTFGSGTRLTVV.

The chain couples TRBV6-4 to TRBJ1-1; tentative D call: TRBD1 (5 bases). CDR3 length: 17 residues. CDR1 is MRHNA and CDR2 is SNTAGT in the germline V gene. V lost 0 bases and J lost 0, with 14 bases in between. CDR3 amino acids: CASSDSRGASLNTEAFF. The CDR3 DNA sequence: TGTGCCAGCAGTGACTCGAGGGGAGCCAGTTTGAACACTGAAGCTTTCTTT.